Following are 5 T cell receptor beta chains from one sample sequenced in a study of blood T cells in healthy people across ages. Together with a sample-barcoded 5' primer, a J-beta primer mix was included in a second PCR lasting roughly 6 to 12 cycles. In TCRdb, the 5' RACE reads were re-called with MiXCR into one record per CDR3 protein. In the table there are roughly 800,000 distinct CDR3 sequences, roughly 25% of which are singletons. The same data also contributed to another study, on T cells of mothers and their children.

The sequenced sample was blood. The receptors here all came from a boy between 10 and 17 years old in good health.

The chain is built from TRBV6-1 and TRBJ2-3; D is perhaps TRBD2 (6 bases). The V gene lost 4 bases and the J gene lost 9 bases, with 14 bases spanning the gap. Germline V CDR1 and CDR2: MNHNS, SASEGT. This CDR3 spans 13 amino acids. CDR3 sequence reads: CASSVEGWGTQYF. The DNA of the CDR3 is TGTGCCAGCAGTGTGGAGGGATGGGGGACGCAGTATTTT.

This clonotype was counted a few times. The chain couples TRBV6-2 or TRBV6-3 to TRBJ2-1; the D gene is possibly TRBD2 (7 bases). Germline loops: CDR1 MNHEY, CDR2 SVGEGT. The CDR3 consists of 14 residues. The V end lost 4 bases, the J end lost 9 bases, and 16 bases lay between the germline ends. CDR3 protein: CASSFRSGEGEQFF. The CDR3 DNA reads TGTGCCAGCAGTTTTAGATCAGGGGAGGGTGAGCAGTTCTTC.

The V call is TRBV29-1, the J call TRBJ2-7; a possible D gene is TRBD2 (6 bases). CDR1 is SQVTM and CDR2 is ANQGSEA in the germline V gene. Trimming left V 6 bases short and J 6 bases short, with 18 bases between. CDR3 length: 13 amino acids. CDR3 protein: CSVAGGGFAEQYF. The CDR3 region has the DNA TGCAGCGTGGCAGGCGGAGGGTTTGCCGAGCAGTACTTC.

The CDR3 DNA is TGTGCCAGCAGCGAAGGGTTAGGTGGAAACACCATATATTTT. Its translation: CASSEGLGGNTIYF. This chain uses TRBV13 with TRBJ1-3; D is uncertain. The CDR3 sequence is 14 residues long. CDR1 is PRHDT, CDR2 FYEKMQ, per germline (reference sequence). Between the trimmed V and J ends, which lost 5 bases and 3 bases, there was a span of 11 bases. The whole variable domain, remainder taken from reference TRBV13 and TRBJ1-3, is AAGVIQSPRHLIKEKRETATLKCYPIPRHDTVYWYQQGPGQDPQFLISFYEKMQSDKGSIPDRFSAQQFSDYHSELNMSSLELGDSALYFCASSEGLGGNTIYFGEGSWLTVV.

Notes on this clonotype: At one end, the junction sequence differs from germline, possibly due to a read error. The genes are TRBV20-1 and TRBJ1-5; TRBD1 matches 9 bases. The CDR3 runs to 17 residues. Germline V lookup: CDR1 DFQATT, CDR2 SNEGSKA (reference sequence). This chain's CDR3 is CSARDYGTGFGNQAQHF. CDR3 in DNA: TGCAGCGCTAGAGATTACGGGACAGGGTTTGGCAATCAGGCCCAGCATTTT.